This T cell receptor beta chain was profiled in a study of cytomegalovirus exposure and HLA in healthy donors. The germline V gene encodes CDR1 SGHVS and CDR2 FQNEAQ. The CDR3 length is 15 residues. V was cut by 6 bases and J by 5 bases, with 17 bases left in between. PCR was performed using 60 Vbeta and 13 Jbeta primers. Libraries were prepared by immunoSEQ multiplex PCR; TCRdb keeps only in-frame clonotypes and omits some of them. The sample contains 90,000 to 130,000 clones, more than 75% of which appear only once. Sequenced sample: PBMCs. The clonotype was recovered from a man aged 40-55 years in good health and CMV-seronegative. The chain combines TRBV7-8 with TRBJ2-1; maybe TRBD2 (6 bases). The CDR3 sequence: CASRRSGGRNNEQFF. CDR3 sequence (DNA): TGTGCCAGCAGGCGATCCGGGGGTCGGAACAATGAGCAGTTCTTC.